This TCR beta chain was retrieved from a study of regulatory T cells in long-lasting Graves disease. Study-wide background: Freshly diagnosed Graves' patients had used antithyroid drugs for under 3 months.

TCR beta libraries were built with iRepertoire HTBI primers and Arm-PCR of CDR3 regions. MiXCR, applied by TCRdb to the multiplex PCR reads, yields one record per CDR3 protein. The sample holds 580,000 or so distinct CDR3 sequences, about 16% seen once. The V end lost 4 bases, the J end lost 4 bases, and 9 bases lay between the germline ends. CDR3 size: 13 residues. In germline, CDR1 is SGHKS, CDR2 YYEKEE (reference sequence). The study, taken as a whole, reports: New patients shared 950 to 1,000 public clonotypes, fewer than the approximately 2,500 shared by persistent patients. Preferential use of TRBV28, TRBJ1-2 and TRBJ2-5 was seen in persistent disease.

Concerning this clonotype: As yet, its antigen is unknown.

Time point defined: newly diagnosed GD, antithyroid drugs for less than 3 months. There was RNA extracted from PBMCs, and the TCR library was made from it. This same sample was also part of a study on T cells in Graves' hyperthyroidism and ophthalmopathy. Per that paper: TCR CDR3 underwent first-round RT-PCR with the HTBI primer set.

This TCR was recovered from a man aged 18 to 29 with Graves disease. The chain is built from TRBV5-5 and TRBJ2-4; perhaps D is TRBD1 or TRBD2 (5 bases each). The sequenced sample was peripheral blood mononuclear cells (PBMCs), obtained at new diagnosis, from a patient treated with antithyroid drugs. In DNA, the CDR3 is TGTGCCAGCAGCCGGGACGGAAAAAACATTCAGTACTTC. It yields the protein CASSRDGKNIQYF. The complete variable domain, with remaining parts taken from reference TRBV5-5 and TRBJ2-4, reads DAGVTQSPTHLIKTRGQQVTLRCSPISGHKSVSWYQQVLGQGPQFIFQYYEKEERGRGNFPDRFSARQFPNYSSELNVNALLLGDSALYLCASSRDGKNIQYFGAGTRLSVL.